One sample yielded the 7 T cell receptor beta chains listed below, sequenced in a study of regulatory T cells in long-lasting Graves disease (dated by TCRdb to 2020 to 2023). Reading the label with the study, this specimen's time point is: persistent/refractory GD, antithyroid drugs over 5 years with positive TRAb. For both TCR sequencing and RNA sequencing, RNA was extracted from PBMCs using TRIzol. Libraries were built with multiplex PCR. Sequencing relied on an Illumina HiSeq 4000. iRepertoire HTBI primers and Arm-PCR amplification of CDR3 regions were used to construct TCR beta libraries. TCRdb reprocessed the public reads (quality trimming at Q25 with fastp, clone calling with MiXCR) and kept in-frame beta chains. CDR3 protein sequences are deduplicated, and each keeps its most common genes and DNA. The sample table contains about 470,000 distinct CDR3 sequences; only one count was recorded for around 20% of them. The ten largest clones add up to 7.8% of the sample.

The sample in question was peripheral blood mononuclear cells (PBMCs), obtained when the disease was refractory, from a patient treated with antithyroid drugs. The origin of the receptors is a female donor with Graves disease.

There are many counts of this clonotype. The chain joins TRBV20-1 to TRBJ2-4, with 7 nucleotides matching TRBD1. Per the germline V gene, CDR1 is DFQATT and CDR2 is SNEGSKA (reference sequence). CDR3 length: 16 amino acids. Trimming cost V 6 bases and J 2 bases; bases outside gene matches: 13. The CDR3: CSASPRGRLSKNIQYF. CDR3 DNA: TGCAGTGCGAGCCCTAGGGGGCGACTGTCCAAAAACATTCAGTACTTC.

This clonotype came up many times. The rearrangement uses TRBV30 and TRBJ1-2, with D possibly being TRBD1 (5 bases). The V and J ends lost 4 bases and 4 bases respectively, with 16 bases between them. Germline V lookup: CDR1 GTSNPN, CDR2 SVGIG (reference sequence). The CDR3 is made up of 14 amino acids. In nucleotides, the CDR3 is TGTGCCTGGACCGGGGGAGGGTTAATCTATGGCTACACCTTC. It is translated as CAWTGGGLIYGYTF.

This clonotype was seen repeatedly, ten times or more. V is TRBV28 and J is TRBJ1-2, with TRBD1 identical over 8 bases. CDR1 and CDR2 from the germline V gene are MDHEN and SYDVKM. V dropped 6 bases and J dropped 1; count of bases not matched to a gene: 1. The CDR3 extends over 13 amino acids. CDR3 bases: TGTGCCAGCAGGGGACAGGTTAACTATGGCTACACCTTC. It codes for CASRGQVNYGYTF.

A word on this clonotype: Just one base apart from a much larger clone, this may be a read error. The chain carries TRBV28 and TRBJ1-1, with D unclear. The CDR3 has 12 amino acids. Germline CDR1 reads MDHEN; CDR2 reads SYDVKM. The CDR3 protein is CAGSPWAAEAFF. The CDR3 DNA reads TGTGCCGGCAGTCCGTGGGCGGCTGAAGCTTTCTTT.

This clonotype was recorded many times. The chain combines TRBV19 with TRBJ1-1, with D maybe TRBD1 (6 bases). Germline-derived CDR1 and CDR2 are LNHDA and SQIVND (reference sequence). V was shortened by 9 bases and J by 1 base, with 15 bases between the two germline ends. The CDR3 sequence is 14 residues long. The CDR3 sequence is CASSVDRANTEAFF. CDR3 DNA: TGTGCCAGCAGCGTGGACAGAGCGAACACTGAAGCTTTCTTT.

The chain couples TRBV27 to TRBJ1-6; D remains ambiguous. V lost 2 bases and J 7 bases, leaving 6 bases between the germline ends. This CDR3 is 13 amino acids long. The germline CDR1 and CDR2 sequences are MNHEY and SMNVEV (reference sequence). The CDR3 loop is CASSLESNSPLHF. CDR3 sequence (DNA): TGTGCCAGCAGTTTAGAAAGCAATTCACCCCTCCACTTT.

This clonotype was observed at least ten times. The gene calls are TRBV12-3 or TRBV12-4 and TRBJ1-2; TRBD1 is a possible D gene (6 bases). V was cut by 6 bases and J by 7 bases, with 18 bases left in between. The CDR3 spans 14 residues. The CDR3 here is CASSTGTSLGGYTF. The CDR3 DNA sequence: TGTGCCAGCAGCACCGGGACATCCCTGGGTGGCTACACCTTC.